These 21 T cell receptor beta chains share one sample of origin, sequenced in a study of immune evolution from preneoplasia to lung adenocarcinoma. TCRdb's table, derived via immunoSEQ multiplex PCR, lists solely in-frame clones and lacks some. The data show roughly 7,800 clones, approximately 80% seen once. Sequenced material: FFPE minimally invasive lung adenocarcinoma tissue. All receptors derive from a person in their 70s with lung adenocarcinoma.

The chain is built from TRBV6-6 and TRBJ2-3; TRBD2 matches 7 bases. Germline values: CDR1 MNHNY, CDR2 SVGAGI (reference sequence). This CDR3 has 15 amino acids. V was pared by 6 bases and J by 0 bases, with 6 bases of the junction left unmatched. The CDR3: CASSPPGGSTDTQYF. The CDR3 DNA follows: TGTGCCAGCAGCCCACCGGGGGGTAGCACAGATACGCAGTATTTT.

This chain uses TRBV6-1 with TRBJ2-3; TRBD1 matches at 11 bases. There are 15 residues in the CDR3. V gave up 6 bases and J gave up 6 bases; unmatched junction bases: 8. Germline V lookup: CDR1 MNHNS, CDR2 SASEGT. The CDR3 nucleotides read TGTGCCAGCAGGGGTTGGACAGGGGGCGTTGATACGCAGTATTTT. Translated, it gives CASRGWTGGVDTQYF.

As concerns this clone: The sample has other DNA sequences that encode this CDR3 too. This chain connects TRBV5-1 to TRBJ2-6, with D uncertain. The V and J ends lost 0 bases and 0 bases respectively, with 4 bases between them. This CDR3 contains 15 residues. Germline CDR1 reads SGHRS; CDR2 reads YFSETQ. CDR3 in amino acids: CASSLGSSGANVLTF. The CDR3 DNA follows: TGCGCCAGCAGCTTGGGGAGCTCTGGGGCCAACGTCCTGACTTTC.

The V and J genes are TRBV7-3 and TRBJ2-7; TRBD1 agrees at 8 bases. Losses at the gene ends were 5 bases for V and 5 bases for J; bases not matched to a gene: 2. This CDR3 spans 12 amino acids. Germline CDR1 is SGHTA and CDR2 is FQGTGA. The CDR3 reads CASSQTGDEQYF. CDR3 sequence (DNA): TGTGCCAGCAGCCAGACAGGGGACGAGCAGTACTTC.

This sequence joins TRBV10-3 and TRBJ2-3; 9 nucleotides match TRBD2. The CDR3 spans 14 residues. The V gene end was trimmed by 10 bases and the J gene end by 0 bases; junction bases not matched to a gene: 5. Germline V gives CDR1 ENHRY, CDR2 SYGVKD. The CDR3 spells CATQRGASTDTQYF. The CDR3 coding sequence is TGTGCCACACAGCGGGGGGCAAGCACAGATACGCAGTATTTT.

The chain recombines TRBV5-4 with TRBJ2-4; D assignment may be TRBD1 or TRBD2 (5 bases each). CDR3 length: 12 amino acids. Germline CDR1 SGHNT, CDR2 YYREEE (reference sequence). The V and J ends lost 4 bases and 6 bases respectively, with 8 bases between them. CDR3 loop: CASSPGPNIQYF. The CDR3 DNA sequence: TGTGCCAGCAGCCCGGGACCAAACATTCAGTACTTC. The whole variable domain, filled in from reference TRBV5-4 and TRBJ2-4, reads ETGVTQSPTHLIKTRGQQVTLRCSSQSGHNTVSWYQQALGQGPQFIFQYYREEENGRGNFPPRFSGLQFPNYSSELNVNALELDDSALYLCASSPGPNIQYFGAGTRLSVL.

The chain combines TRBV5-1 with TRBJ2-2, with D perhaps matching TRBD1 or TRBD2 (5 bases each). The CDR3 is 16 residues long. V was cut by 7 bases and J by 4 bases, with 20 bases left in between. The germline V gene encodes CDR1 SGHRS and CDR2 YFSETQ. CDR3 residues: CASADAGTGATGELFF. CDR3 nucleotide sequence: TGCGCCAGCGCGGACGCCGGGACCGGGGCCACCGGGGAGCTGTTTTTT.

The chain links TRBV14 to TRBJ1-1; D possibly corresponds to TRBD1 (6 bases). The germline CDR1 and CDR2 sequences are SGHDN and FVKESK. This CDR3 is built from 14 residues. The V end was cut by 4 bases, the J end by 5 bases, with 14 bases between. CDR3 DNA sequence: TGTGCCAGCAGCCTTAACAGGGTTAGAACTGAAGCTTTCTTT. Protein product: CASSLNRVRTEAFF.

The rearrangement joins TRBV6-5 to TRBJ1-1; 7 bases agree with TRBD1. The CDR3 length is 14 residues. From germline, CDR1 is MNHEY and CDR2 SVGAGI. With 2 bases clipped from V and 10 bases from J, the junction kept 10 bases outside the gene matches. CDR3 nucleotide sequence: TGTGCCAGCAGTTACGCCGGGACAGTGAGTGCAGCTTTCTTT. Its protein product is CASSYAGTVSAAFF.

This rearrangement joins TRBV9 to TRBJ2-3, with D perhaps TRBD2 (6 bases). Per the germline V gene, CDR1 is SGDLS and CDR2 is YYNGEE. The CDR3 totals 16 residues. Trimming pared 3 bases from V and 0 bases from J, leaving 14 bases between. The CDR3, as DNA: TGTGCCAGCAGCGCAGGAACGGGACTCAGCACAGATACGCAGTATTTT. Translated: CASSAGTGLSTDTQYF.

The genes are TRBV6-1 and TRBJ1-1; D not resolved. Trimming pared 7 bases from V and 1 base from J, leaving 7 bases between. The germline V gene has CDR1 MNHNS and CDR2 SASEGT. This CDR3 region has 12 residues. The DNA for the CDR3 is TGTGCCAGCAAACCAGGGAACACTGAAGCTTTCTTT. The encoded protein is CASKPGNTEAFF.

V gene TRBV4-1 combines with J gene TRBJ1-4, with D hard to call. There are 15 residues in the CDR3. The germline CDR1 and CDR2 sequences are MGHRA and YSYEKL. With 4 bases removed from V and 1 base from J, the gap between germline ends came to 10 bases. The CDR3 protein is CASSPGGGTNEKLFF. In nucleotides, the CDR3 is TGCGCCAGCAGCCCAGGAGGTGGAACTAATGAAAAACTGTTTTTT.

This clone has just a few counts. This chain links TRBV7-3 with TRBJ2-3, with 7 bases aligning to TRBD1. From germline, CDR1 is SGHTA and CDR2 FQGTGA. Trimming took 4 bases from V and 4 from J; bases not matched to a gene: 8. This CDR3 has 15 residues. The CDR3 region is CASSSTGVGADTQYF. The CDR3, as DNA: TGTGCCAGCAGCTCCACAGGGGTAGGGGCAGATACGCAGTATTTT. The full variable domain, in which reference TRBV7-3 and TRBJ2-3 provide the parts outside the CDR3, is GAGVSQTPSNKVTEKGKYVELRCDPISGHTALYWYRQSLGQGPEFLIYFQGTGAADDSGLPNDRFFAVRPEGSVSTLKIQRTERGDSAVYLCASSSTGVGADTQYFGPGTRLTVL.

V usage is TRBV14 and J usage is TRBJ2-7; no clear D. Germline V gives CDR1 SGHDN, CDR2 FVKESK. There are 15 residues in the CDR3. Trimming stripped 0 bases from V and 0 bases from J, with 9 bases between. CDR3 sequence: CASSQDWQNSYEQYF. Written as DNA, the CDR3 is TGTGCCAGCAGCCAAGACTGGCAGAACTCCTACGAGCAGTACTTC.

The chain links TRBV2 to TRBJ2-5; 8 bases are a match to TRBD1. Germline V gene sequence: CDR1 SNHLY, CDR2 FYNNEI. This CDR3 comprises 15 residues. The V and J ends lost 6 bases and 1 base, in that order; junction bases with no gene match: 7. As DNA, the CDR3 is TGTGCCAGCAGGAGGACAGGGATGACCCAAGAGACCCAGTACTTC. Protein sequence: CASRRTGMTQETQYF.

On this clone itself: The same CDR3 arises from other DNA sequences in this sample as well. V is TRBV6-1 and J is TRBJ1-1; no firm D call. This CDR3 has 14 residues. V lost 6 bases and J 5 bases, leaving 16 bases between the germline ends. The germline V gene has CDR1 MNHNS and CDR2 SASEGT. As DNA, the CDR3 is TGTGCCAGCAGCCCGGACCTTCGGGGTACTGAAGCTTTCTTT. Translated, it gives CASSPDLRGTEAFF.

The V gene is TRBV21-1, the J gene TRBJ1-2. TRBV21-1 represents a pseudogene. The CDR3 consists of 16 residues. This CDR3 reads CASAGVSGLTNYGYTF. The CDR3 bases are TGTGCCAGCGCCGGGGTTTCAGGGCTCACTAACTATGGCTACACCTTC.

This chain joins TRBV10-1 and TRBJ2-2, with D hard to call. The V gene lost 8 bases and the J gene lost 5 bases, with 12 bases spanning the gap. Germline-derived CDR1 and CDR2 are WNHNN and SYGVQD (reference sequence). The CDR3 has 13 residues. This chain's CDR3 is CASPPLWTGELFF. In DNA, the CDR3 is TGCGCCAGCCCCCCTTTGTGGACCGGGGAGCTGTTTTTT.

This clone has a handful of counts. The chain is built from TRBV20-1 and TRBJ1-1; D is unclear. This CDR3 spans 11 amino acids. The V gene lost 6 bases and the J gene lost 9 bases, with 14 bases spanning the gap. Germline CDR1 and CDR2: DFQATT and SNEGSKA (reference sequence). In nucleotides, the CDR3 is TGCAGTGCCAAGATGGGAGGGAAAGCTTTCTTT. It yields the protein CSAKMGGKAFF.

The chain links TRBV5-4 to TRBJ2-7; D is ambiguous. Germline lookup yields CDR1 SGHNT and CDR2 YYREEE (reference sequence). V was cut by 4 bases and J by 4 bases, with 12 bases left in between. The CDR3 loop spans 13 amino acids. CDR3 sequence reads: CASSTYVGYEQYF. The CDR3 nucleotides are TGTGCCAGCAGCACCTACGTCGGGTACGAGCAGTACTTC.

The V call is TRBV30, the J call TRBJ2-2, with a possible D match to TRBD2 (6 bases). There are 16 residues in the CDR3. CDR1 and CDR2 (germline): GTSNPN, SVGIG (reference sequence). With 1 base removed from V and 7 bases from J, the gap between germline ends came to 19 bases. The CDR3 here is CAWSGGFGRKGGELFF. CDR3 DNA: TGTGCCTGGAGTGGGGGGTTCGGGAGAAAGGGCGGGGAGCTGTTTTTT.